This section outlines one T cell receptor (beta chain) sequence together with its context. Its antigen is undetermined. The germline V gene has CDR1 MNHEY and CDR2 SMNVEV (reference sequence). The CDR3 sequence is 13 residues long. The germline V and J ends were trimmed by 6 bases and 0 bases, with 3 bases remaining between them. This specimen belongs to a study of cytomegalovirus exposure and HLA in healthy donors. With 60 Vbeta and 13 Jbeta primers, the PCR was carried out. Assay used: immunoSEQ multiplex PCR; TCRdb lists only in-frame clones, some missing. The sample has over 150,000 clones, 80% to 85% seen once; the top ten hold 5.5% to 7%. Study findings and constraints: Sequencing artifact likely explains a cluster of highly shared sequence variants.

The TCR sequence derives from a woman between 50 and 59 years old in good health and CMV-seropositive. The chain has TRBV27 and TRBJ2-6; D gene ambiguous. Sequences were obtained from PBMCs. CDR3 bases: TGTGCCAGCAGCCGCTCTGGGGCCAACGTCCTGACTTTC. This sequence encodes CASSRSGANVLTF.